This T cell receptor (beta chain) originates from a study of cytomegalovirus exposure and HLA in healthy donors. Study-level findings and limits: For TCR beta chains, V- and J-gene trimming was later linked to a missense DCLRE1C variant. Within an earlier analysis, most TCR beta V segments proved productive either about 87% or about 30% of the time. In a later analysis, donors in an Asian-associated ancestry cluster reportedly had fewer N-insertions in productive TCRs than the cohort mean. The study assumed roughly uniform donor sequencing depth for presence/absence analyses.

Amplification used 60 Vbeta primers and 13 Jbeta primers. Here immunoSEQ multiplex PCR was the method, and the copy in TCRdb shows in-frame clones only, minus some. The sample consists of about 160,000 clones, 60% to 80% of them appearing once. This clone was seen only a few times. Its specificity is unknown. The length of the CDR3 is 17 residues. From germline, CDR1 is SQVTM and CDR2 ANQGSEA. The V and J ends lost 6 bases and 1 base, in that order; junction bases with no gene match: 16. Specimen: PBMCs. The source is a woman in her 50s in good health and CMV-seropositive. The chain has TRBV29-1 and TRBJ1-1; 8 bases align to TRBD1. DNA of the CDR3: TGCAGCGTGGGGGGGACAGGACACAAAGGCCAGAACACTGAAGCTTTCTTT. Translating it yields CSVGGTGHKGQNTEAFF.